This TCR beta chain was recovered during a study of blood T cell repertoires in COVID-19. Study background: Samples of COVID-19 (acute and convalescent) were obtained from the United States, Italy and Spain.

Produced via immunoSEQ multiplex PCR; TCRdb's table is partial and in-frame only. Here the sample spans approximately 270,000 clones, roughly 85% being singletons. The germline V gene has CDR1 SQVTM and CDR2 ANQGSEA. Trimming pared 4 bases from V and 14 bases from J, leaving 17 bases between. The CDR3 contains 11 residues. The TCR originated in a woman in her sixties or seventies with acute or convalescent COVID-19. Sequencing input: peripheral blood. The chain links TRBV29-1 to TRBJ1-1; no clear D. The CDR3 DNA reads TGCAGCGTTGTCGTCTCGCGGAATTGGTTCTTT. The encoded protein is CSVVVSRNWFF.